These T cell receptor beta chains were read from a single sample in a study of cytomegalovirus exposure and HLA in healthy donors. TCRdb's table, derived via immunoSEQ multiplex PCR, lists solely in-frame clones and lacks some. This repertoire includes some 120,000 clones. What was sequenced was PBMCs. These receptors all come from a woman aged 60-75 years in good health and CMV-seronegative. The CDR3 runs from the conserved cysteine through the conserved F or W. D genes are given only for firm matches.

cdr3_aa: CASSLEREYNEQFF; cdr3_nt: TGTGCCAGCAGCTTAGAAAGGGAGTACAATGAGCAGTTCTTC; d_call: .; j_call: TRBJ2-1; v_call: TRBV7-6; cdr3_length: 14
cdr3_aa: CASSSLAPADSEQFF; cdr3_nt: TGTGCCAGCAGCTCCCTAGCTCCGGCGGACAGTGAGCAGTTCTTC; d_call: .; j_call: TRBJ2-1; v_call: TRBV5-6; cdr3_length: 15
cdr3_aa: CASREGLASNEQFF; cdr3_nt: TGTGCCAGCAGAGAGGGACTAGCGTCCAATGAGCAGTTCTTC; d_call: TRBD2; j_call: TRBJ2-1; v_call: TRBV2; cdr3_length: 14
cdr3_aa: CASSAGQGAYETQYF; cdr3_nt: TGCGCCAGCAGCGCCGGACAGGGGGCGTACGAGACCCAGTACTTC; d_call: TRBD1; j_call: TRBJ2-5; v_call: TRBV5-1; cdr3_length: 15
cdr3_aa: CASSSSGGVVYEQYF; cdr3_nt: TGTGCCAGCAGTTCTAGCGGGGGGGTCGTCTACGAGCAGTACTTC; d_call: TRBD2; j_call: TRBJ2-7; v_call: TRBV7-9; cdr3_length: 15
cdr3_aa: CASGAGQGLLISYEQYF; cdr3_nt: TGTGCCAGCGGAGCGGGACAGGGCTTGTTGATCTCCTACGAGCAGTACTTC; d_call: .; j_call: TRBJ2-7; v_call: TRBV21-1; cdr3_length: 17
cdr3_aa: CASTTSGGAGDTQYF; cdr3_nt: TGCGCCAGCACGACTAGCGGGGGGGCTGGAGATACGCAGTATTTT; d_call: TRBD2; j_call: TRBJ2-3; v_call: TRBV5-1; cdr3_length: 15
cdr3_aa: CASRAHPESVGYGYTF; cdr3_nt: TGTGCCAGCAGAGCCCACCCGGAGAGCGTTGGCTATGGCTACACCTTC; d_call: .; j_call: TRBJ1-2; v_call: TRBV9; cdr3_length: 16
cdr3_aa: CASSEAGTGGYEQYF; cdr3_nt: TGTGCCAGCAGTGAGGCCGGGACAGGGGGCTACGAGCAGTACTTC; d_call: TRBD1; j_call: TRBJ2-7; v_call: TRBV2; cdr3_length: 15
cdr3_aa: CASKQALWGNQPQHF; cdr3_nt: TGTGCCAGCAAACAGGCCTTATGGGGCAATCAGCCCCAGCATTTT; d_call: .; j_call: TRBJ1-5; v_call: TRBV6-1; cdr3_length: 15
cdr3_aa: CASSLGDRSYEQYF; cdr3_nt: TGTGCCAGCAGCTTGGGGGACAGGAGCTACGAGCAGTACTTC; d_call: TRBD1; j_call: TRBJ2-7; v_call: TRBV5-4; cdr3_length: 14
cdr3_aa: CASSLGGTGVPYEQYF; cdr3_nt: TGTGCCAGCAGCCTAGGGGGGACTGGAGTCCCCTACGAGCAGTACTTC; d_call: .; j_call: TRBJ2-7; v_call: TRBV9; cdr3_length: 16
cdr3_aa: CATSRDRTGGALHF; cdr3_nt: TGTGCCACCAGCAGAGATAGAACTGGTGGGGCACTCCACTTT; d_call: .; j_call: TRBJ1-6; v_call: TRBV15; cdr3_length: 14
cdr3_aa: CASSVYPEAEAFF; cdr3_nt: TGTGCCAGCAGTGTCTATCCCGAAGCTGAAGCTTTCTTT; d_call: .; j_call: TRBJ1-1; v_call: TRBV6-5; cdr3_length: 13
cdr3_aa: CASSFLGQGYEQYF; cdr3_nt: TGTGCCAGTAGTTTTCTAGGGCAGGGGTACGAGCAGTACTTC; d_call: .; j_call: TRBJ2-7; v_call: TRBV19; cdr3_length: 14
cdr3_aa: CASSQFIDEQYF; cdr3_nt: TGTGCCAGCAGCCAGTTCATCGACGAGCAGTACTTC; d_call: .; j_call: TRBJ2-7; v_call: TRBV5-6; cdr3_length: 12
cdr3_aa: CASSQDLDRRLGTEAFF; cdr3_nt: TGTGCCAGCAGCCAAGATCTGGACAGGAGGCTTGGCACTGAAGCTTTCTTT; d_call: TRBD1; j_call: TRBJ1-1; v_call: TRBV4-2; cdr3_length: 17